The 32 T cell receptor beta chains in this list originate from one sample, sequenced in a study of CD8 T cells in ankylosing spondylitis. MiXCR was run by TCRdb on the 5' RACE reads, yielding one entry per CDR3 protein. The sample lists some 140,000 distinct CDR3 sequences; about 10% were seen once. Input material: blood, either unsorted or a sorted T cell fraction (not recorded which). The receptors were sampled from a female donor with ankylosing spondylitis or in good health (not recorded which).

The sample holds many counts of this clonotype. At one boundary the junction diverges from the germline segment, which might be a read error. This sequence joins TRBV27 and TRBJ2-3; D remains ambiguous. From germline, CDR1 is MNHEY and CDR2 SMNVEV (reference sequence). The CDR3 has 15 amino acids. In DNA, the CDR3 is TGTGCCAGCAGCTTATCCCACCCCCGGGCAGATACGCAGTATTTT. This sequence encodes CASSLSHPRADTQYF.

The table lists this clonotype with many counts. The CDR3 reads CASSLSDRGHGYTF. The CDR3 bases are TGTGCCAGCAGTTTGTCCGACAGGGGCCATGGCTACACCTTC. The chain employs TRBV28 and TRBJ1-2; 8 bases are a match to TRBD1. The CDR3 extends over 14 amino acids. Germline CDR1 and CDR2: MDHEN and SYDVKM. Trimming at V came to 3 bases and at J to 6 bases, leaving 6 bases not matched to a gene.

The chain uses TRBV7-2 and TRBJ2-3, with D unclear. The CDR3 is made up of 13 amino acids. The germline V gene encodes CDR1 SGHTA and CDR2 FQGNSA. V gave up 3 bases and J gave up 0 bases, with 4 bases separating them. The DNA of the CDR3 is TGTGCCAGCAGCTTCCCTAGCACAGATACGCAGTATTTT. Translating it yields CASSFPSTDTQYF. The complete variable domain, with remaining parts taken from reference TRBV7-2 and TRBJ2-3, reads GAGVSQSPSNKVTEKGKDVELRCDPISGHTALYWYRQSLGQGLEFLIYFQGNSAPDKSGLPSDRFSAERTGGSVSTLTIQRTQQEDSAVYLCASSFPSTDTQYFGPGTRLTVL.

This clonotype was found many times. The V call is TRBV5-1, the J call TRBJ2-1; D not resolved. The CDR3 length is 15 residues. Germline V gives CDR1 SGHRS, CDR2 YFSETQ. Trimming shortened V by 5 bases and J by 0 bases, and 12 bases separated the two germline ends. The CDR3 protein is CASRSLGSSYNEQFF. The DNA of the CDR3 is TGCGCCAGCAGGTCGTTAGGAAGCTCCTACAATGAGCAGTTCTTC.

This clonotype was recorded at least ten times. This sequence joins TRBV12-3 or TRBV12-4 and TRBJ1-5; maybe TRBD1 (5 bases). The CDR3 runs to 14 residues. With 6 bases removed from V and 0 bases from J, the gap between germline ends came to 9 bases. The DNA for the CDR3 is TGTGCCAGCAGCAGGGATTATAGCAATCAGCCCCAGCATTTT. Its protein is CASSRDYSNQPQHF.

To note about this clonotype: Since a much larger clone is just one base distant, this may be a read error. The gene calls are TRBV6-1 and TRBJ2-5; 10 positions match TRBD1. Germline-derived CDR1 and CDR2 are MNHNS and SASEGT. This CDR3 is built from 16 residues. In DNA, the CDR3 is TGTGCCAGCAGTGCGGGGGGGACAGGGGTTATAAAGACCCAGTGCTTC. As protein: CASSAGGTGVIKTQCF.

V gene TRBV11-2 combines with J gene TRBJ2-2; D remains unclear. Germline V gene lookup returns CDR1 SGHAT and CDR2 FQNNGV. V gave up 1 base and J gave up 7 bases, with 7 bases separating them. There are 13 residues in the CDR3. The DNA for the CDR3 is TGTGCCAGCAGCTTAGGGGAAGGCGGGGAGCTGTTTTTT. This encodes CASSLGEGGELFF.

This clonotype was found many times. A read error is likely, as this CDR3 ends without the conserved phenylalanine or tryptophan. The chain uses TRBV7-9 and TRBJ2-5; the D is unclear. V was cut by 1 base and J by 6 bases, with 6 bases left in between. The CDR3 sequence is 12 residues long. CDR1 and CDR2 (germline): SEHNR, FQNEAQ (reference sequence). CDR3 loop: CASSLERKTQYS. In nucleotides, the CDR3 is TGTGCCAGCAGCTTAGAACGGAAGACCCAGTACTCC.

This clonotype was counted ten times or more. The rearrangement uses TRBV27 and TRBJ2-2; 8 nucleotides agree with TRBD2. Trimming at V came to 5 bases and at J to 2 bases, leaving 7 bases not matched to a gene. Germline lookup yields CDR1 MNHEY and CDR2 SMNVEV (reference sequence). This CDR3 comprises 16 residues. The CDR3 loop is CASSAPGTRNTGELFF. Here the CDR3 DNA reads TGTGCCAGCAGTGCCCCCGGGACTAGAAACACCGGGGAGCTGTTTTTT.

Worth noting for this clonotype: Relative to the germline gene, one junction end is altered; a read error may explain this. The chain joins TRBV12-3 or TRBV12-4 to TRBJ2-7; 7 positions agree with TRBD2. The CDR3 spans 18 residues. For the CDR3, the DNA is TGTACCAGCAGTTCACTCCCCGGGACTAACGGGGGGAGTTACGAGCAGTACTTC. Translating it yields CTSSSLPGTNGGSYEQYF.

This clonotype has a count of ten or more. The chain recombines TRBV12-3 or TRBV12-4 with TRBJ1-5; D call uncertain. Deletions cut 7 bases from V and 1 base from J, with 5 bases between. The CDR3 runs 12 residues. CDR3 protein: CASTTSNQPQHF. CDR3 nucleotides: TGTGCCAGCACTACGAGCAATCAGCCCCAGCATTTT.

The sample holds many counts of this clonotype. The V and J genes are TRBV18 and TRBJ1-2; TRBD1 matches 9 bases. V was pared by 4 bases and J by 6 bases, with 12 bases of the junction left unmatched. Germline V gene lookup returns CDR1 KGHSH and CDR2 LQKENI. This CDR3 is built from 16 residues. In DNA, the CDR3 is TGTGCCAGCTCACAAAACGACGGGACAGGGAGTAATGGCTACACCTTC. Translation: CASSQNDGTGSNGYTF.

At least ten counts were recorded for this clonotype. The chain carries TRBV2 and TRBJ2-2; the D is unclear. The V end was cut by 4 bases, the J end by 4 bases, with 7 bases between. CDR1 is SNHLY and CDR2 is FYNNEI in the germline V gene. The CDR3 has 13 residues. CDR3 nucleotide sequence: TGTGCCAGCAGTGGCCTGTCCACCGGGGAGCTGTTTTTT. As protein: CASSGLSTGELFF.

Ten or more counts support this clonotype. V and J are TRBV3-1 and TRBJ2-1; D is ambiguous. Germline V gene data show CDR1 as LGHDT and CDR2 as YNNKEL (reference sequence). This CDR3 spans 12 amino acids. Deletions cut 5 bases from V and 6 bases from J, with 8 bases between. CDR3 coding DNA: TGTGCCAGCAGCTTCGGTTCCAATGAGCAGTTCTTC. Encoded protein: CASSFGSNEQFF.

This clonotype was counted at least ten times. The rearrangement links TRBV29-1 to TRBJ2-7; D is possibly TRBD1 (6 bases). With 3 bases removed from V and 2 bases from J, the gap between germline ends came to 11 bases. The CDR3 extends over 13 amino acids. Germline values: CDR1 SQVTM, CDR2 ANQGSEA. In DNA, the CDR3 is TGCAGCGTTGACAGGGGATCTACCTACGAGCAGTACTTC. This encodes CSVDRGSTYEQYF.

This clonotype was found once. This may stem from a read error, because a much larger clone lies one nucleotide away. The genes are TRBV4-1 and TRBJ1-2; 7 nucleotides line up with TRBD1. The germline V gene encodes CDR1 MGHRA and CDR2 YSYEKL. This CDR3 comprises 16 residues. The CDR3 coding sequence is TGCGCCAACAGCCAAGTTCGACAGGGTGTCAACTATGGCTACACCTTC. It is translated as CANSQVRQGVNYGYTF.

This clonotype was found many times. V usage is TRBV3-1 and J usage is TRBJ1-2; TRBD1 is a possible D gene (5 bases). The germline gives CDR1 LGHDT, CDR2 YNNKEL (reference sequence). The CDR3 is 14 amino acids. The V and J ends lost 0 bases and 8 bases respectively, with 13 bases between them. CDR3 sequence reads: CASSQDMQGRGYTF. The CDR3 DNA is TGTGCCAGCAGCCAAGATATGCAGGGAAGAGGCTACACCTTC.

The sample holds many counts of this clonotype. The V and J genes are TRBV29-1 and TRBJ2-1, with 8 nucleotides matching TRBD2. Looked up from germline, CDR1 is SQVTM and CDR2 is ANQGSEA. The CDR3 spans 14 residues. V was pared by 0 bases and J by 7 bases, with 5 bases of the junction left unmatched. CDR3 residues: CSVEEAGVKNEQFF. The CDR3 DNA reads TGCAGCGTTGAAGAAGCGGGAGTTAAGAATGAGCAGTTCTTC.

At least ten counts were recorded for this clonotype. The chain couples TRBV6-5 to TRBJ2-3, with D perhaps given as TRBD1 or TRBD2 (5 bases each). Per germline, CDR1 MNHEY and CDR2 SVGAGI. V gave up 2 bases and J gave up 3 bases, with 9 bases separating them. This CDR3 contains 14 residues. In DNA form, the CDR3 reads TGTGCCAGCAGTTACGGGAGACAGACAGATACGCAGTATTTT. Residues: CASSYGRQTDTQYF.

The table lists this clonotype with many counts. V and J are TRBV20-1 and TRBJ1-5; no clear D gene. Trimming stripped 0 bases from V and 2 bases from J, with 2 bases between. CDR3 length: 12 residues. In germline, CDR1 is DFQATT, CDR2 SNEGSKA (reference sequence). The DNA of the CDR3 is TGCAGTGCTAGAGATGGCAATCAGCCCCAGCATTTT. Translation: CSARDGNQPQHF.

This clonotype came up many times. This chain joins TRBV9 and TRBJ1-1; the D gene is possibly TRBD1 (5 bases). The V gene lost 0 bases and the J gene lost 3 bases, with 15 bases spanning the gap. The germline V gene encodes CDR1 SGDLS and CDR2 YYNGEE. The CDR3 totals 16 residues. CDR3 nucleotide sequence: TGTGCCAGCAGCGTAGGTCTGGACAATCTGGACACTGAAGCTTTCTTT. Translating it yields CASSVGLDNLDTEAFF.

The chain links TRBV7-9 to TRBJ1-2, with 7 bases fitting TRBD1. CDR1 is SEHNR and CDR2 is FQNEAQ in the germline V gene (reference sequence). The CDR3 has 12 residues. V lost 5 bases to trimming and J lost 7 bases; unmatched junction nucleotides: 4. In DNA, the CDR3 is TGTGCCAGCAGCCCAGACAGGGCTGGCTACACCTTC. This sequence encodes CASSPDRAGYTF.

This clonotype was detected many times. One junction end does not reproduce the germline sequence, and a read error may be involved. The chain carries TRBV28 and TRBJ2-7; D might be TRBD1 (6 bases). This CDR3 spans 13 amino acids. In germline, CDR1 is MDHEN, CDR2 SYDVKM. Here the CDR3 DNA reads TGTGCCACCAGTTGGGACACCTCCTACGAGCAGTACTTC. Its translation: CATSWDTSYEQYF.

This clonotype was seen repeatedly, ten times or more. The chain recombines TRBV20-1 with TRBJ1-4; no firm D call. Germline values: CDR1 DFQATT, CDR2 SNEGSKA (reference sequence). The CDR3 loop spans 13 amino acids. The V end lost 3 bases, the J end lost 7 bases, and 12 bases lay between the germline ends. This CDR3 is CSASSLEGEKLFF. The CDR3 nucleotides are TGCAGTGCTAGTTCTCTCGAAGGTGAAAAACTGTTTTTT.

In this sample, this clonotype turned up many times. Here the CDR3 reads CASSLGTLYGYTF. The CDR3 DNA is TGTGCCAGCAGCTTAGGGACATTGTATGGCTACACCTTC. The chain carries TRBV7-8 and TRBJ1-2; the D gene is possibly TRBD1 (5 bases). The V and J ends lost 1 base and 5 bases respectively, with 8 bases between them. Germline CDR1 reads SGHVS; CDR2 reads FQNEAQ. The CDR3 has 13 residues.

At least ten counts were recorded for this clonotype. Here the CDR3 reads CASREGTGDGYTF. As DNA, the CDR3 is TGTGCCAGCAGGGAGGGGACAGGGGATGGCTACACCTTC. The rearrangement joins TRBV12-3 or TRBV12-4 to TRBJ1-2; 10 bases are shared with TRBD1. The CDR3 loop spans 13 amino acids. The V and J ends lost 6 bases and 6 bases, in that order; junction bases with no gene match: 4.

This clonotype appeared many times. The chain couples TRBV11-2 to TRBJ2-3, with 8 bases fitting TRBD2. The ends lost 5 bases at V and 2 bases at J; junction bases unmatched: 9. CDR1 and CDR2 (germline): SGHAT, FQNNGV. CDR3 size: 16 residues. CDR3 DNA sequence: TGTGCCAGCAGCCTCACTAGCGGACTACTCACAGATACGCAGTATTTT. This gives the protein CASSLTSGLLTDTQYF.

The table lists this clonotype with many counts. This CDR3 is CSEIQGHQETQYF. CDR3 in DNA: TGCAGCGAGATACAGGGACATCAAGAGACCCAGTACTTC. The chain couples TRBV29-1 to TRBJ2-5; a weak D match, TRBD1 (6 bases). V dropped 7 bases and J dropped 2 bases, with 14 bases sitting between them. Germline assignment: CDR1 SQVTM and CDR2 ANQGSEA. The CDR3 is made up of 13 amino acids.

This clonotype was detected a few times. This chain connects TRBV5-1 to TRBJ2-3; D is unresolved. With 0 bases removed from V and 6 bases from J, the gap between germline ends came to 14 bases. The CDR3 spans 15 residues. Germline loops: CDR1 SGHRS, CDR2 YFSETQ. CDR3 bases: TGCGCCAGCAGCTTGGGTCAGACGGTCTCGGATACGCAGTATTTT. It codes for CASSLGQTVSDTQYF. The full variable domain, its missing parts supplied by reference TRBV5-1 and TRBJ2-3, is KAGVTQTPRYLIKTRGQQVTLSCSPISGHRSVSWYQQTPGQGLQFLFEYFSETQRNKGNFPGRFSGRQFSNSRSEMNVSTLELGDSALYLCASSLGQTVSDTQYFGPGTRLTVL.

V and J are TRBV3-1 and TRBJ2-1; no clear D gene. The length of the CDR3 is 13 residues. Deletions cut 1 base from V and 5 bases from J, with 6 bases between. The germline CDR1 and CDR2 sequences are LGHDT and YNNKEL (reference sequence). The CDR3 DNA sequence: TGTGCCAGCAGCCAAGGCAGAGACAATGAGCAGTTCTTC. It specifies CASSQGRDNEQFF.

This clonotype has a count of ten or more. This CDR3 reads CSVGYGGTKNIQYF. The CDR3 DNA reads as TGCAGCGTTGGGTATGGCGGGACTAAAAACATTCAGTACTTC. The V call is TRBV29-1, the J call TRBJ2-4; D is possibly TRBD2 (6 bases). The CDR3 has 14 amino acids. Germline V gene data show CDR1 as SQVTM and CDR2 as ANQGSEA. Trimming stripped 4 bases from V and 4 bases from J, with 14 bases between.

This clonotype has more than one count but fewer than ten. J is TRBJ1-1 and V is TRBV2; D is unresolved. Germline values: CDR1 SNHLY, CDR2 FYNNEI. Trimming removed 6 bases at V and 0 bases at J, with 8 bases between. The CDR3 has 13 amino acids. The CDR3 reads CASRWEMNTEAFF. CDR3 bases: TGTGCCAGCAGGTGGGAGATGAACACTGAAGCTTTCTTT.